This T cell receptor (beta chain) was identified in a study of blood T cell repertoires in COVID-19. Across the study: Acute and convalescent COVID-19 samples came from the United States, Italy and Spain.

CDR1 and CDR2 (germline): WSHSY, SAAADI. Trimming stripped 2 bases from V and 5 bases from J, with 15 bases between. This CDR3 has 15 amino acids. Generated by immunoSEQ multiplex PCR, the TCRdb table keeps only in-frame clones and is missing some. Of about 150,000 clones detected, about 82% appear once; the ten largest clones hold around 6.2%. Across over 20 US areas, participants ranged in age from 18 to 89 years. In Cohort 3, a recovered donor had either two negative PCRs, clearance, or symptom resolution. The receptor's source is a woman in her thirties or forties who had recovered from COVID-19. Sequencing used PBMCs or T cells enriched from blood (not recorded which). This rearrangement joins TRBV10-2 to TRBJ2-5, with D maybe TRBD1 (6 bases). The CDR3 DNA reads TGCGCCAGCAGTGAGAGCAGGGGTCCTAGGGAGACCCAGTACTTC. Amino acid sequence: CASSESRGPRETQYF.